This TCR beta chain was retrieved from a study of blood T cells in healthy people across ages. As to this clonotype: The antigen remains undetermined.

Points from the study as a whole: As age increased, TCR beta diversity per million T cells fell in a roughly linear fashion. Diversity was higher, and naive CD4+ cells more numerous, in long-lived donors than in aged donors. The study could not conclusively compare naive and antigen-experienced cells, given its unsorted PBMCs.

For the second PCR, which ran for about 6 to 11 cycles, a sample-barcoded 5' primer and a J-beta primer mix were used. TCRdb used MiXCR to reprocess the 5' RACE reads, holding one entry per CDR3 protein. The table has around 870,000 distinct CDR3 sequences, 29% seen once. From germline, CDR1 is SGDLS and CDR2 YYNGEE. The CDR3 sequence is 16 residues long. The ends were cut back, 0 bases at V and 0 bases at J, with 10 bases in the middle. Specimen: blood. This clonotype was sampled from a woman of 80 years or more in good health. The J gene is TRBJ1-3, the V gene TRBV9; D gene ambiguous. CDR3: CASSVEATASGNTIYF. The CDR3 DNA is TGTGCCAGCAGCGTAGAGGCAACAGCCTCTGGAAACACCATATATTTT.